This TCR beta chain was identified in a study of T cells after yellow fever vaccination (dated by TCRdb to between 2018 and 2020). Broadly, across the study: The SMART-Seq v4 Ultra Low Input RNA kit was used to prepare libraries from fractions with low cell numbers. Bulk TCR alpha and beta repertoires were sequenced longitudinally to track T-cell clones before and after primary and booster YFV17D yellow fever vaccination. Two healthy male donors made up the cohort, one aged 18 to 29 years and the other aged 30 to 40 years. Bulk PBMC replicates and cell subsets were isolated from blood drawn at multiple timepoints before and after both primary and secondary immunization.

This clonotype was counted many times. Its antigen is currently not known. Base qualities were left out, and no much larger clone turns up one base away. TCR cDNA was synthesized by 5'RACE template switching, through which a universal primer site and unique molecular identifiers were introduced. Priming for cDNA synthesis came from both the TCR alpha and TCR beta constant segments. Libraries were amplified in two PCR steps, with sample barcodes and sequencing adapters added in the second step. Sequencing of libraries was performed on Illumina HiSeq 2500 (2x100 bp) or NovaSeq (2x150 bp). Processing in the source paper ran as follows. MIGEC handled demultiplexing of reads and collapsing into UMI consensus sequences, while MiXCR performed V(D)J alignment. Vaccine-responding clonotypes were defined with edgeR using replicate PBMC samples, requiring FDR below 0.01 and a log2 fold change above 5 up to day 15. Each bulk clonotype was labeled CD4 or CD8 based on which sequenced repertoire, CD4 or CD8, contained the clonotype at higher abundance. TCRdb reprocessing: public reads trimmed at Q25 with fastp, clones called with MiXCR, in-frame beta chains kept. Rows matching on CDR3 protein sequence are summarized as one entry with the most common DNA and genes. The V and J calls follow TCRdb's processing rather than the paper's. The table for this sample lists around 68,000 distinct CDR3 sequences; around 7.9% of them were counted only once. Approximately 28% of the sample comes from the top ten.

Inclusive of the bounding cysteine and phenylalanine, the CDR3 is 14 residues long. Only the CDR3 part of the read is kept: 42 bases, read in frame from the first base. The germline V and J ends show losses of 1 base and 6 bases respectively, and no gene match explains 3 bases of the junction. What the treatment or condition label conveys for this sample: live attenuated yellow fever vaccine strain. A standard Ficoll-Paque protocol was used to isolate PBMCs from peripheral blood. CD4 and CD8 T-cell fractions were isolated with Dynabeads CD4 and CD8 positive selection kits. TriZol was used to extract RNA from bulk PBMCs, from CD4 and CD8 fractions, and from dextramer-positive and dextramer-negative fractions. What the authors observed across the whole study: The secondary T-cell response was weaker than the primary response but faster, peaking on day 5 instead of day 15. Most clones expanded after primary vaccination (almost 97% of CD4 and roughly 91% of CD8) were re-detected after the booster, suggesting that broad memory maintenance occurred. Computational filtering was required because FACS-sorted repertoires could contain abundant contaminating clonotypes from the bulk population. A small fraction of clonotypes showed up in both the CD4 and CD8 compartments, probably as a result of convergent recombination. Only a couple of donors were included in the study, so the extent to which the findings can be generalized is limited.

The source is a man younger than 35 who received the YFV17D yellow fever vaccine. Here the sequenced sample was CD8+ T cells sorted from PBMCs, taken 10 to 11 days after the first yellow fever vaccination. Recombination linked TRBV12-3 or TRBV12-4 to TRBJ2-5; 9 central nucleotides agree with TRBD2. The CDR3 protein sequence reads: CASSLGLAGKTQYF. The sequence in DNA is TGTGCCAGCAGTTTAGGGCTAGCGGGAAAGACCCAGTACTTC.